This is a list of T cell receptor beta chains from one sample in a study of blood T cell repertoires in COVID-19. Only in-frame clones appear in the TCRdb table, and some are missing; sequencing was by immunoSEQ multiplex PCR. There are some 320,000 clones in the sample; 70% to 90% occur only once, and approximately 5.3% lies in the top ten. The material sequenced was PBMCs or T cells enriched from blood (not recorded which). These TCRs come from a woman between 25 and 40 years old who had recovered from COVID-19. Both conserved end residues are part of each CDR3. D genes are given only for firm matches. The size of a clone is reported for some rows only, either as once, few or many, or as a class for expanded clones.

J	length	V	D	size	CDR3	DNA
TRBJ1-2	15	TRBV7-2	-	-	CASSTRGSPLYGYTF	TGTGCCAGCAGCACCAGGGGTAGTCCCCTCTATGGCTACACCTTC
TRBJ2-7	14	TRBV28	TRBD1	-	CASSWTGPTYEQYF	TGTGCCAGCAGTTGGACAGGGCCCACCTACGAGCAGTACTTC
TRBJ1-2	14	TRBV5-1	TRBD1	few	CASSPESWDSGYTF	TGCGCCAGCAGCCCCGAAAGCTGGGACAGTGGCTACACCTTC
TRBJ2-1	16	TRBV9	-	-	CASSVGRRVSYNEQFF	TGTGCCAGCAGCGTAGGTAGGAGGGTCTCCTACAATGAGCAGTTCTTC
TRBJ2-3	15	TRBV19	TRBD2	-	CASSNERGPPDTQYF	TGTGCCAGTAGTAACGAGCGGGGGCCCCCAGATACGCAGTATTTT
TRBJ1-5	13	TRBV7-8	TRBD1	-	CASSLEEGAPQHF	TGTGCCAGCAGCTTAGAGGAGGGGGCGCCCCAGCATTTT
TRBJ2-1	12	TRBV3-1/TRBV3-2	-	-	CASSLLSGEQFF	TGTGCCAGCAGCCTCCTATCGGGGGAGCAGTTCTTC
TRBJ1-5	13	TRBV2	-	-	CASSAGSNQPQHF	TGTGCCAGCAGTGCCGGGAGCAATCAGCCCCAGCATTTT
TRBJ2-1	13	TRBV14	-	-	CASSLRHYNEQFF	TGTGCCAGCAGCCTTAGACATTACAATGAGCAGTTCTTC
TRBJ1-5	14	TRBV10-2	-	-	CASRGDRLAQPQHF	TGCGCCAGCAGGGGAGACAGGCTGGCCCAGCCCCAGCATTTT
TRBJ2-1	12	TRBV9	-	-	CASSAGLNEQFF	TGTGCCAGCAGCGCAGGCCTCAATGAGCAGTTCTTC
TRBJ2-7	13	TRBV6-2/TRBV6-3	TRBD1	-	CASSPRDRWEQYF	TGTGCCAGCAGCCCTCGGGACAGATGGGAGCAGTACTTC
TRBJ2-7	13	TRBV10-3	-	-	CAIGGTFSSEQYF	TGTGCCATCGGGGGGACCTTCTCTTCCGAGCAGTACTTC
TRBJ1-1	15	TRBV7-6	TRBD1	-	CASSPWDRVNTEAFF	TGTGCCAGCAGCCCCTGGGACAGGGTGAACACTGAAGCTTTCTTT
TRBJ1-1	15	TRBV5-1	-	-	CASSLGSGDNTEAFF	TGCGCCAGCAGCTTGGGATCGGGGGACAACACTGAAGCTTTCTTT
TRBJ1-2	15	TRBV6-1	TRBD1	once	CASSESGTGSYGYTF	TGTGCCAGCAGTGAAAGTGGGACAGGGTCATATGGCTACACCTTC
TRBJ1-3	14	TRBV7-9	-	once	CASSSFRAGNTIYF	TGTGCCAGCAGCTCCTTCAGGGCTGGAAACACCATATATTTT
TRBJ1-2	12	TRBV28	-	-	CASSFWRQQYTF	TGTGCCAGCAGTTTTTGGAGACAGCAGTACACCTTC
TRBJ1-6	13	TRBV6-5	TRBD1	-	CASSRTGDSPLHF	TGTGCCAGCAGTCGTACAGGGGATTCACCCCTCCACTTT
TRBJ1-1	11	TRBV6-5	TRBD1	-	CASGRDRGAFF	TGTGCCAGCGGTAGGGACAGGGGAGCTTTCTTT
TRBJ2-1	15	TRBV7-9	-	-	CASSLGQGPYNEQFF	TGTGCCAGCAGCTTAGGGCAGGGGCCCTACAATGAGCAGTTCTTC
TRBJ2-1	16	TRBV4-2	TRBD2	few	CASSHLSGGLYNEQFF	TGTGCCAGCAGCCACCTTAGCGGGGGACTTTACAATGAGCAGTTCTTC
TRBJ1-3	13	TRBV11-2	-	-	CASSEQAGNTIYF	TGTGCCAGCAGCGAACAGGCCGGAAACACCATATATTTT
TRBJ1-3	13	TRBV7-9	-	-	CASSGDNGNTIYF	TGTGCCAGCAGCGGGGACAACGGAAACACCATATATTTT
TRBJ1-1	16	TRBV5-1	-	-	CASSILPGHYNTEAFF	TGCGCCAGCAGCATTTTGCCGGGACATTATAACACTGAAGCTTTCTTT
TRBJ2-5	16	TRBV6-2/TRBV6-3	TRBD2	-	CASSPRRASGKETQYF	TGTGCCAGCAGTCCCAGAAGGGCTAGCGGGAAAGAGACCCAGTACTTC
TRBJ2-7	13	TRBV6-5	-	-	CASSSWGTYEQYF	TGTGCCAGCAGCTCCTGGGGGACATACGAGCAGTACTTC
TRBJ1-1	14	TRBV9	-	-	CASSLDSRNTEAFF	TGTGCCAGCAGTTTGGACAGTAGGAACACTGAAGCTTTCTTT
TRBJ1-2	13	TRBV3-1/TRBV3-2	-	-	CASSQYGNYGYTF	TGTGCCAGCAGCCAATACGGTAACTATGGCTACACCTTC
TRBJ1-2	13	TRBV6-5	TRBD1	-	CASSPGQDYGYTF	TGTGCCAGCAGTCCCGGACAGGACTATGGCTACACCTTC
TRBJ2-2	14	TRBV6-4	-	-	CASSPMQGTGELFF	TGTGCCAGCAGCCCTATGCAGGGAACCGGGGAGCTGTTTTTT
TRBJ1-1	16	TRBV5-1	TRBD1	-	CASSFTGTALNTEAFF	TGCGCCAGCAGCTTCACCGGGACAGCTTTAAACACTGAAGCTTTCTTT
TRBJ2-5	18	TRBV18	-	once	CASSPSGSASAYQETQYF	TGTGCCAGCTCACCATCCGGGTCTGCTAGCGCGTACCAAGAGACCCAGTACTTC
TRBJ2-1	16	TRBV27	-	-	CASSSYRGGSYNEQFF	TGTGCCAGCAGTTCATACAGGGGGGGGTCCTACAATGAGCAGTTCTTC
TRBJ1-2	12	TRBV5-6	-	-	CASSFGNYGYTF	TGTGCCAGCAGCTTCGGGAACTATGGCTACACCTTC
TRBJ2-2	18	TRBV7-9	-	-	CASSLGVRGAGDTGELFF	TGTGCCAGCAGCTTAGGGGTCCGCGGGGCTGGGGACACCGGGGAGCTGTTTTTT
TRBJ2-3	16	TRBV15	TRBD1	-	CATSRGDRGRWDTQYF	TGTGCCACCAGCAGGGGGGACAGGGGCCGCTGGGATACGCAGTATTTT
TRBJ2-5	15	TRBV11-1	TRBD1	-	CASTPDRVGQETQYF	TGTGCCAGCACCCCGGACAGGGTGGGACAAGAGACCCAGTACTTC
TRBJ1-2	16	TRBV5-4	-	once	CASSHPILREPYTAAF	TGTGCCAGCAGCCACCCCATCCTGCGGGAGCCCTATACCGCCGCCTTC
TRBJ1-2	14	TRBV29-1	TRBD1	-	CSVEITGQYNGYTF	TGCAGCGTTGAAATCACGGGACAGTACAATGGCTACACCTTC
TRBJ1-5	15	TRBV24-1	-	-	CATSEGGASNQPQHF	TGTGCCACCAGTGAAGGGGGTGCTAGCAATCAGCCCCAGCATTTT
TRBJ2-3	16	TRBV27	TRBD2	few	CASSFSGGTSTDTQYF	TGTGCCAGCAGTTTTAGCGGGGGTACTAGCACAGATACGCAGTATTTT
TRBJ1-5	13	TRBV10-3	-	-	CAISDGPYQPQHF	TGTGCCATCAGTGACGGTCCCTATCAGCCCCAGCATTTT